These 28 T cell receptor beta chains were all obtained from the same sample, sequenced in a study of blood T cell repertoires in COVID-19. Method: immunoSEQ multiplex PCR; TCRdb's copy keeps in-frame clones and lacks some. The repertoire holds tens of thousands of clones, with around 86% as singletons. The specimen sequenced was peripheral blood. The origin of the receptors is a man between 60 and 75 years old with acute or convalescent COVID-19.

This chain joins TRBV5-1 and TRBJ2-7; TRBD1 is a possible D gene (6 bases). Trimming shortened V by 3 bases and J by 2 bases, and 18 bases separated the two germline ends. The CDR3 has 16 residues. CDR1 and CDR2 from the germline V gene are SGHRS and YFSETQ. CDR3 region: CASSWGTDSPAYEQYF. The CDR3 nucleotides read TGCGCCAGCAGCTGGGGGACGGACAGTCCTGCCTACGAGCAGTACTTC.

The genes are TRBV30 and TRBJ2-5, with TRBD2 identical over 13 bases. The CDR3 loop spans 18 amino acids. Germline loops: CDR1 GTSNPN, CDR2 SVGIG (reference sequence). V was pared by 2 bases and J by 5 bases, with 14 bases of the junction left unmatched. CDR3 residues: CAWSPTSGGAFATETQYF. The CDR3 coding sequence is TGTGCCTGGAGTCCTACTAGCGGGGGGGCCTTCGCGACGGAGACCCAGTACTTC. The complete variable domain, with remaining parts taken from reference TRBV30 and TRBJ2-5, reads SQTIHQWPATLVQPVGSPLSLECTVEGTSNPNLYWYRQAAGRGLQLLFYSVGIGQISSEVPQNLSASRPQDRQFILSSKKLLLSDSGFYLCAWSPTSGGAFATETQYFGPGTRLLVL.

The rearrangement joins TRBV18 to TRBJ2-7; no reliable D call. The CDR3 is 12 residues long. In germline, CDR1 is KGHSH, CDR2 LQKENI. V was trimmed by 6 bases and J by 0 bases, leaving 6 bases between them. The CDR3 bases are TGTGCCAGCTCCCAGTCCTCCTACGAGCAGTACTTC. This sequence encodes CASSQSSYEQYF.

The V call is TRBV30, the J call TRBJ2-1, with 7 bases aligning to TRBD1. V trimming: 5 bases; J trimming: 2 bases; junction bases outside the gene matches: 12. The CDR3 runs to 16 residues. CDR1 GTSNPN and CDR2 SVGIG come from the germline V gene (reference sequence). CDR3 bases: TGTGCCTGGGGTCCCTTTACGGGACAGCCCTACAATGAGCAGTTCTTC. Translating gives CAWGPFTGQPYNEQFF.

The chain employs TRBV6-6 and TRBJ1-3; D might be TRBD1 (5 bases). V lost 7 bases and J lost 2, with 15 bases in between. Germline CDR1 MNHNY, CDR2 SVGAGI (reference sequence). The CDR3 totals 15 residues. The CDR3 spells CASTSPGRAGNTIYF. The CDR3 coding sequence is TGTGCCAGCACCTCGCCGGGCAGGGCTGGAAACACCATATATTTT.

This chain connects TRBV5-1 to TRBJ2-7; weak D call: TRBD1 (5 bases). Germline CDR1 is SGHRS and CDR2 is YFSETQ. Trimming left V 1 base short and J 0 bases short, with 20 bases between. There are 18 residues in the CDR3. The CDR3 region has the DNA TGCGCCAGCAGCTTGACATCATCCAGGGTGCGGAGCTCCTACGAGCAGTACTTC. It codes for CASSLTSSRVRSSYEQYF.

This clone was seen more than once but under ten times. The chain employs TRBV11-3 and TRBJ2-1; tentative D call: TRBD2 (6 bases). The CDR3 loop spans 15 amino acids. Between the trimmed V and J ends, which lost 5 bases and 5 bases, there was a span of 16 bases. The germline CDR1 and CDR2 sequences are SGHNT and YENEEA. The CDR3, as DNA: TGTGCCAGCAGCCACCGGGACTCGTTAAACAATGAGCAGTTCTTC. It translates to CASSHRDSLNNEQFF. The full variable domain, completed using reference TRBV11-3 and TRBJ2-1, is EAGVVQSPRYKIIEKKQPVAFWCNPISGHNTLYWYLQNLGQGPELLIRYENEEAVDDSQLPKDRFSAERLKGVDSTLKIQPAELGDSAVYLCASSHRDSLNNEQFFGPGTRLTVL.

CDR3 nucleotides: TGTGCCGGGACAGGGGCCGCCCTTTCAAATTCACCCCTCCACTTT. As protein: CAGTGAALSNSPLHF. This sequence joins TRBV30 and TRBJ1-6; 10 bases align to TRBD1. The CDR3 is 15 amino acids. V trimming: 8 bases; J trimming: 7 bases; junction bases outside the gene matches: 11. Looked up from germline, CDR1 is GTSNPN and CDR2 is SVGIG (reference sequence).

This chain connects TRBV6-1 to TRBJ2-7; D ambiguous. Trimming removed 4 bases from V and 0 bases from J, with 13 bases in between. The CDR3 totals 15 residues. Germline CDR1 is MNHNS and CDR2 is SASEGT. The CDR3 here is CASSVATPSSYEQYF. The CDR3 nucleotides read TGTGCCAGCAGTGTAGCCACCCCGAGCTCCTACGAGCAGTACTTC.

CDR3 sequence reads: CASRKQGAGTEAFF. In DNA form, the CDR3 reads TGTGCCAGCAGAAAACAGGGGGCAGGCACTGAAGCTTTCTTT. This chain joins TRBV6-5 and TRBJ1-1; 9 bases agree with TRBD1. The CDR3 extends over 14 amino acids. Trimming at V came to 6 bases and at J to 4 bases, leaving 6 bases not matched to a gene. Germline lookup yields CDR1 MNHEY and CDR2 SVGAGI.

The V and J genes are TRBV29-1 and TRBJ1-1; 8 positions agree with TRBD1. Trimming cost V 0 bases and J 10 bases; bases outside gene matches: 19. The germline gives CDR1 SQVTM, CDR2 ANQGSEA. The CDR3 runs 17 residues. CDR3 residues: CSVEDENRGLQVKVAFF. The DNA for the CDR3 is TGCAGCGTTGAAGATGAGAACAGGGGGTTGCAGGTGAAGGTAGCTTTCTTT.

The chain combines TRBV5-1 with TRBJ2-7; 11 nucleotides agree with TRBD2. The V gene end was trimmed by 7 bases and the J gene end by 1 base; junction bases not matched to a gene: 10. Germline V lookup: CDR1 SGHRS, CDR2 YFSETQ. The CDR3 loop spans 16 amino acids. DNA for the CDR3: TGCGCCAGCTCAAGATTAGCGGGAGGGGAATCCTACGAGCAGTACTTC. Its protein is CASSRLAGGESYEQYF.

The chain carries TRBV3-1 (or the pseudogene TRBV3-2) and TRBJ1-1; TRBD1 matches at 11 bases. Germline assignment: CDR1 LGHDT and CDR2 YNNKEL (reference sequence). The V and J ends lost 4 bases and 1 base, in that order; junction bases with no gene match: 5. The CDR3 is 16 amino acids. The CDR3: CASSPGQGVRNTEAFF. The CDR3 bases are TGTGCCAGCAGCCCGGGACAGGGGGTGAGGAACACTGAAGCTTTCTTT.

This chain links TRBV5-1 with TRBJ2-7; 7 positions agree with TRBD2. The CDR3 loop spans 15 amino acids. Per germline, CDR1 SGHRS and CDR2 YFSETQ. V trimming: 0 bases; J trimming: 0 bases; junction bases outside the gene matches: 3. CDR3 amino acids: CASSLEAGYSYEQYF. CDR3 DNA sequence: TGCGCCAGCAGCTTGGAAGCGGGGTACTCCTACGAGCAGTACTTC.

V is TRBV4-1 and J is TRBJ2-3, with 16 bases lining up with TRBD2. From germline, CDR1 is MGHRA and CDR2 YSYEKL. The V and J ends lost 5 bases and 5 bases, in that order; junction bases with no gene match: 10. The CDR3 covers 18 residues. For the CDR3, the DNA is TGCGCCAGCAGCGTAACCGGGACTAGCGGGAGGGCCGTAGATACGCAGTATTTT. Translating gives CASSVTGTSGRAVDTQYF.

V and J are TRBV30 and TRBJ1-2; the D gene is possibly TRBD1 (6 bases). The CDR3 runs to 13 residues. Germline values: CDR1 GTSNPN, CDR2 SVGIG (reference sequence). V lost 4 bases to trimming and J lost 6 bases, with 15 bases between them. CDR3 region: CAWTKGGDNGYTF. CDR3 DNA sequence: TGTGCCTGGACCAAAGGGGGGGATAATGGCTACACCTTC.

This clone was detected only once. This rearrangement joins TRBV5-4 to TRBJ2-7; the match to TRBD2 covers 7 bases. From germline, CDR1 is SGHNT and CDR2 YYREEE (reference sequence). Trimming cost V 0 bases and J 5 bases; bases outside gene matches: 5. This CDR3 spans 14 amino acids. CDR3 coding DNA: TGTGCCAGCAGCTTGGCCGTTACTAGCGACGAGCAGTACTTC. It encodes CASSLAVTSDEQYF.

The DNA of the CDR3 is TGTGCCAGCAGCCCCACAGGGGGAGAGACCCAGTACTTC. Translating it yields CASSPTGGETQYF. This chain connects TRBV12-3 or TRBV12-4 to TRBJ2-5; 8 bases are shared with TRBD1. The CDR3 is 13 amino acids. Trimming took 6 bases from V and 4 from J; bases not matched to a gene: 4.

In this sample, this clone turned up once. Compared with germline, one end of the junction differs, possibly owing to a read error. The V and J genes are TRBV7-7 and TRBJ1-5; TRBD1 agrees at 7 bases. This CDR3 has 19 residues. Germline-derived CDR1 and CDR2 are SSHAT and FNYEAQ (reference sequence). CDR3 protein: CASSLVHPTDRASNQPQHF. The CDR3 DNA reads TGTGCTAGCAGCTTAGTCCACCCCACCGACAGGGCCAGCAATCAGCCCCAGCATTTT.

The V call is TRBV3-1 (or the pseudogene TRBV3-2), the J call TRBJ2-7, with D tentatively TRBD2 (7 bases). Trimming removed 6 bases from V and 1 base from J, with 13 bases in between. The CDR3 has 14 amino acids. The germline V gene encodes CDR1 LGHDT and CDR2 YNNKEL (reference sequence). CDR3 sequence reads: CASRPGGPSYEQYF. CDR3 nucleotide sequence: TGTGCCAGCAGGCCCGGGGGGCCGTCCTACGAGCAGTACTTC.

This chain connects TRBV7-2 to TRBJ1-1, with 9 nucleotides matching TRBD1. From germline, CDR1 is SGHTA and CDR2 FQGNSA. This CDR3 comprises 14 residues. Trimming removed 8 bases from V and 5 bases from J; junction bases left unmatched: 9. The CDR3 nucleotides are TGTGCCAGCCGTCCCGGGACAGGGTATACTGAAGCTTTCTTT. Amino acid sequence: CASRPGTGYTEAFF.

V is TRBV6-5 and J is TRBJ1-6; maybe TRBD1 (5 bases). The germline gives CDR1 MNHEY, CDR2 SVGAGI. CDR3 size: 13 residues. V was clipped by 6 bases and J by 9 bases, with 12 bases between them. Here the CDR3 DNA reads TGTGCCAGCAGCGGACATCCAGGTTCACCCCTCCACTTT. Translation gives CASSGHPGSPLHF.

The chain links TRBV5-4 to TRBJ2-2, with 13 bases fitting TRBD2. V dropped 7 bases and J dropped 8; count of bases not matched to a gene: 8. In germline, CDR1 is SGHNT, CDR2 YYREEE (reference sequence). The CDR3 covers 15 residues. The CDR3 protein is CASSLAGGSRGELFF. CDR3 DNA sequence: TGTGCCAGCTCACTAGCGGGAGGGTCCCGAGGGGAGCTGTTTTTT.

This clone showed up just once. The rearrangement links TRBV3-1 (or the pseudogene TRBV3-2) to TRBJ2-7; 11 bases align to TRBD2. The V gene's germline CDR1 is LGHDT and CDR2 YNNKEL (reference sequence). Trimming took 2 bases from V and 3 from J; bases not matched to a gene: 6. CDR3 length: 16 amino acids. The CDR3 DNA follows: TGTGCCAGCAGCCAACCCCTAGCGGGAGGTTACTACGAGCAGTACTTC. Its translation is CASSQPLAGGYYEQYF.

In its sample, this clone was seen a few times. This chain uses TRBV4-1 with TRBJ2-7; TRBD2 might be the D (5 bases). The CDR3 is 16 amino acids. V gave up 2 bases and J gave up 2 bases, with 16 bases separating them. Germline V lookup: CDR1 MGHRA, CDR2 YSYEKL. CDR3 DNA: TGCGCCAGCAGCCAAAGCGGACCCCCCAATGCCTACGAGCAGTACTTC. As protein: CASSQSGPPNAYEQYF.

This clone ranks as medium-sized. CDR3 loop: CASSEKEAGGQPQHF. The DNA for the CDR3 is TGTGCCAGCAGTGAAAAGGAGGCAGGGGGTCAGCCCCAGCATTTT. The chain carries TRBV6-1 and TRBJ1-5; 7 positions agree with TRBD1. J lost 6 bases, V lost 2 bases, and 7 bases had no gene match. This CDR3 comprises 15 residues. Germline CDR1 reads MNHNS; CDR2 reads SASEGT.

This sequence joins TRBV19 and TRBJ1-1; maybe TRBD1 (6 bases). The length of the CDR3 is 17 residues. Trimming took off 6 bases at V and 3 bases at J, with 23 bases between the two ends. From germline, CDR1 is LNHDA and CDR2 SQIVND (reference sequence). The CDR3 here is CASRPSGGATPHTEAFF. CDR3 in DNA: TGTGCCAGTAGACCTTCGGGGGGGGCCACACCCCACACTGAAGCTTTCTTT.

The genes are TRBV6-6 and TRBJ2-7; 8 nucleotides align to TRBD1. The CDR3 covers 15 residues. After removal of 2 bases from V and 5 bases from J, the junction contained 8 bases not matched to a gene. CDR1 and CDR2 (germline): MNHNY, SVGAGI (reference sequence). CDR3 bases: TGTGCCAGCAGTTACGCAAGACAGGGGTCCAACGAGCAGTACTTC. Amino acids: CASSYARQGSNEQYF.